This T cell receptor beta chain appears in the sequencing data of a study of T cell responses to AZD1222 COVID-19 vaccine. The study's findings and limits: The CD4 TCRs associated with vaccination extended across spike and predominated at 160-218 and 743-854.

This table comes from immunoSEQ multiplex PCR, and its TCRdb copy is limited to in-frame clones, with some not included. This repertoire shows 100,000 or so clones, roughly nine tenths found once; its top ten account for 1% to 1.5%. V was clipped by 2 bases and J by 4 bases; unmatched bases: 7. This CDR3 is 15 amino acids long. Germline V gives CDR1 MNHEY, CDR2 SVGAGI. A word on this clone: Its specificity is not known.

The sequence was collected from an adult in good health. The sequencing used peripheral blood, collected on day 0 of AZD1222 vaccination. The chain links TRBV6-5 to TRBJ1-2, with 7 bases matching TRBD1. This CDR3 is CASSYKPGQIYGYTF. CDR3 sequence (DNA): TGTGCCAGCAGTTACAAACCGGGACAGATCTATGGCTACACCTTC.